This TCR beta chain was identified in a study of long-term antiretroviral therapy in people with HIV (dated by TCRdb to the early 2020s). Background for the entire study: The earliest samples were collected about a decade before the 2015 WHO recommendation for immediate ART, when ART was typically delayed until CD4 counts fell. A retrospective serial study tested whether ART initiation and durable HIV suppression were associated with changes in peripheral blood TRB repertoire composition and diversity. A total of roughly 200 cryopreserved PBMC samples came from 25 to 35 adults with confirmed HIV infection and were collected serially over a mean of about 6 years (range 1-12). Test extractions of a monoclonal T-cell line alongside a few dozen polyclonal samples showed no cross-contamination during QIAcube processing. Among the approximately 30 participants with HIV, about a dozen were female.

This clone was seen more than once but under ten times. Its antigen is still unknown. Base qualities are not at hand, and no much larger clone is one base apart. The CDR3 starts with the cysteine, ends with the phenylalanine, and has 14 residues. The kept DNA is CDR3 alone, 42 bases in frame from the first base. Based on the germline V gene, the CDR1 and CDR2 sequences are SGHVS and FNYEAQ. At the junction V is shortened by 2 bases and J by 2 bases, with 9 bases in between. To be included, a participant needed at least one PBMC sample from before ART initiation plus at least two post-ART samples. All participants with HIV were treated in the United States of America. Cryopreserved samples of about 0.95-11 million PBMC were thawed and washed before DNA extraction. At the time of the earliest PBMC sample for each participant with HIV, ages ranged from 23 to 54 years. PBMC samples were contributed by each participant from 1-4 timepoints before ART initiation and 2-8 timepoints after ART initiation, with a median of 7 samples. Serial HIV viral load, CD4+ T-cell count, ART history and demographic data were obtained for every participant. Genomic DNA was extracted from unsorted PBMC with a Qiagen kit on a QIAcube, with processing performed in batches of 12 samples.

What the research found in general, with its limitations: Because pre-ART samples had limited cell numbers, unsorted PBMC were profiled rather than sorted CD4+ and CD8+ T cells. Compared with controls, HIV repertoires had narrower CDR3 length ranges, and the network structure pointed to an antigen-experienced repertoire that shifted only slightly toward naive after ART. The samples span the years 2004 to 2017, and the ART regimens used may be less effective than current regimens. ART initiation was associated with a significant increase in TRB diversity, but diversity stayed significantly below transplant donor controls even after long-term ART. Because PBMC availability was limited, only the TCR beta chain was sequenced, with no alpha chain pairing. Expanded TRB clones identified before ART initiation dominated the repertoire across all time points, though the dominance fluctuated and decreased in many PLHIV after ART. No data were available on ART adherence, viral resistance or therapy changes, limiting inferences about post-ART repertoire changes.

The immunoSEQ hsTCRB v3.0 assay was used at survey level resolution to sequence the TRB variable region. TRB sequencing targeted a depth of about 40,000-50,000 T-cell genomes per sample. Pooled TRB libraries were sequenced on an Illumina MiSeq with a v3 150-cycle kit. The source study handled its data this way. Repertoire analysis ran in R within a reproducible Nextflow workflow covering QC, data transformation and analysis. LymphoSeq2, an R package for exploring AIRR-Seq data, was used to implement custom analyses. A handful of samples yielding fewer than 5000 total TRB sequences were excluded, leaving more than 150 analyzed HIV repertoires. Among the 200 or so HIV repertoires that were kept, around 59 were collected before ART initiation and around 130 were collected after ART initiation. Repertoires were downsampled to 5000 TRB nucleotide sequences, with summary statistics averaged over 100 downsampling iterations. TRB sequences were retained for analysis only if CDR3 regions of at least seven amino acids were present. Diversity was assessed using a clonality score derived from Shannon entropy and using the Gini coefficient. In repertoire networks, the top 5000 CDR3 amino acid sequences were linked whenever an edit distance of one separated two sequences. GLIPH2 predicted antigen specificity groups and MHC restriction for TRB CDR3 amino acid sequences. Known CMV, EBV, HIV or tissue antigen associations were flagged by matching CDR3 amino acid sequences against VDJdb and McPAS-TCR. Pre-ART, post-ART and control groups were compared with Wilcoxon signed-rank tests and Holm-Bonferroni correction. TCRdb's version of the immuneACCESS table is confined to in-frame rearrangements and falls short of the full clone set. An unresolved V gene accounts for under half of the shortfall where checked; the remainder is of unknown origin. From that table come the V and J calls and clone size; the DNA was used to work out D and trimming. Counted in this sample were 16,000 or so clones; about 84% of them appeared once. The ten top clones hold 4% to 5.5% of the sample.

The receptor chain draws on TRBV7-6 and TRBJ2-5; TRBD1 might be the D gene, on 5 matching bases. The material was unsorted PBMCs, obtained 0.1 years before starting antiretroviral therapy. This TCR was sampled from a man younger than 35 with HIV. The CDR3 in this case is CASSLWGEQETQYF. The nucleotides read TGTGCCAGCAGCTTATGGGGCGAACAAGAGACCCAGTACTTC.